This TCR beta chain emerged from a study of molecular identifiers for immune sequencing clone quantification. When naive CD8 T cells were sorted, they were gated as CD8+CD4-CCR7+CD45RA+. Previously published methods and listed TCR primers were used for the bulk TCR libraries. TCRdb independently ran MiXCR on the PCR reads; one entry per CDR3 protein. The sample shows some 580,000 distinct CDR3 sequences, 25% of them seen only once. The CDR3 has 14 amino acids. Germline CDR1 reads MNHEY; CDR2 reads SVGAGI. V lost 7 bases and J lost 2; bases outside the gene matches: 4. V usage is TRBV6-5 and J usage is TRBJ1-5; 8 positions agree with TRBD1. The sequence was obtained from a human donor in good health. Some libraries in this study had Jurkat cell RNA spiked in. Material for sequencing was naive CD8+ T cells from blood, with Jurkat cell RNA spiked in. Subset noted: FACS-sorted CD8+CD4-CCR7+CD45RA+ naive T cells. The CDR3 region has the DNA TGTGCCAGCATTGGACAGGGAGGCAATCAGCCCCAGCATTTT. It is translated as CASIGQGGNQPQHF.